The subject of this entry is one T cell receptor (beta chain). In the original processing: Amplification of reference gene primers was used by the study to estimate nucleated cell counts. Method: immunoSEQ multiplex PCR; TCRdb's copy keeps in-frame clones and lacks some. The DNA was the basis for D and trimming; V, J and clone size are from that table. The sample lists under 400,000 clones; 90% were seen once. The record originates from a study of blood T cell repertoires in COVID-19. Study overall: COVID-19 samples collected from the United States, Italy and Spain covered acute and convalescent phases. PBMCs, B-cell-depleted T cells, or T cells provided the cDNA or gDNA that made up the material.

V trimming: 5 bases; J trimming: 0 bases; junction bases outside the gene matches: 10. CDR3 length: 16 amino acids. Germline CDR1 is MNHEY and CDR2 is SMNVEV (reference sequence). The specimen was peripheral blood. V usage is TRBV27 and J usage is TRBJ2-7; TRBD1 agrees at 7 bases. The receptor comes from a man between 18 and 35 years old with active or convalescent COVID-19. CDR3 residues: CASSPILGQSSYEQYF. CDR3 DNA sequence: TGTGCCAGCAGTCCCATTCTGGGACAGAGCTCCTACGAGCAGTACTTC.